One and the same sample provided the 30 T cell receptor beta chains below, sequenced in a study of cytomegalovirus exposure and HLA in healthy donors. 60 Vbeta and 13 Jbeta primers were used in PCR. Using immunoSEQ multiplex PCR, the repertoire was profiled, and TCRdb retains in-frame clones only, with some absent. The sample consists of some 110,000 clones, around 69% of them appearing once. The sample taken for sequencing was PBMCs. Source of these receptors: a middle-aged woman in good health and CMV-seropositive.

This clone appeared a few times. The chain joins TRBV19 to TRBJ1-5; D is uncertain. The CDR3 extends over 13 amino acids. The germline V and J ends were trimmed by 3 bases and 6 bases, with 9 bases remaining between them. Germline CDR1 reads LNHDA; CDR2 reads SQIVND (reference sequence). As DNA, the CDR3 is TGTGCCAGTAGTATTTGGGGAGGTCAGCCCCAGCATTTT. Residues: CASSIWGGQPQHF. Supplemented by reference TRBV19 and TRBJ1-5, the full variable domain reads DGGITQSPKYLFRKEGQNVTLSCEQNLNHDAMYWYRQDPGQGLRLIYYSQIVNDFQKGDIAEGYSVSREKKESFPLTVTSAQKNPTAFYLCASSIWGGQPQHFGDGTRLSIL.

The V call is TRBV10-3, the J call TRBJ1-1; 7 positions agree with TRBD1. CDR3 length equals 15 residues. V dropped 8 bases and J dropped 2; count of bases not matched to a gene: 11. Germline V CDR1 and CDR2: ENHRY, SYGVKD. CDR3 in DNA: TGTGCCATCGCCTTGACCGGGACAGCAAACACTGAAGCTTTCTTT. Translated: CAIALTGTANTEAFF.

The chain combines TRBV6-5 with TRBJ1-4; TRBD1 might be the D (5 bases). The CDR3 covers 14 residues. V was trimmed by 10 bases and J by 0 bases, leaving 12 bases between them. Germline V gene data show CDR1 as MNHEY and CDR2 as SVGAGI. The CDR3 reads CATRETATNEKLFF. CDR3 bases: TGTGCCACCCGGGAGACAGCAACTAATGAAAAACTGTTTTTT.

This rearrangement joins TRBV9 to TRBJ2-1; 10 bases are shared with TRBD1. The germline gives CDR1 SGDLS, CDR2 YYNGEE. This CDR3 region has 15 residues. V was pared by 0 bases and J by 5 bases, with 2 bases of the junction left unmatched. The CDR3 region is CASSVGTGGDNEQFF. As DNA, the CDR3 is TGTGCCAGCAGCGTAGGGACAGGGGGGGACAATGAGCAGTTCTTC.

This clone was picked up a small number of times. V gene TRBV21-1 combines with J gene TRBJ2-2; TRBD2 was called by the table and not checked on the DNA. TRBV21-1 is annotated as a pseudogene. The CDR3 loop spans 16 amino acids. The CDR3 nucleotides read TGTGCCAGCAGCAAGACTAGCGGGAGCGTCCGCGGGGAGCTGTTTTTT. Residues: CASSKTSGSVRGELFF.

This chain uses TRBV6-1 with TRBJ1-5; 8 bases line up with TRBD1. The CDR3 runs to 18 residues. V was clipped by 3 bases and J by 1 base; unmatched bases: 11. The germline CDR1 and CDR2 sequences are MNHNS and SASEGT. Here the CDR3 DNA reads TGTGCCAGCAGTGAGGGCGCAGGGGGCCCCCTGAGCAATCAGCCCCAGCATTTT. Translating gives CASSEGAGGPLSNQPQHF.

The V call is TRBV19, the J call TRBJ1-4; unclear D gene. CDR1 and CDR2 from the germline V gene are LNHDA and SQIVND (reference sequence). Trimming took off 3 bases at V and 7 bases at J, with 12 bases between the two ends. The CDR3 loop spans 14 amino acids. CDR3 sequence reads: CASSIGRAGEKLFF. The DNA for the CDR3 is TGTGCCAGTAGTATCGGGAGGGCGGGTGAAAAACTGTTTTTT. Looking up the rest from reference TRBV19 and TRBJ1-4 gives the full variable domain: DGGITQSPKYLFRKEGQNVTLSCEQNLNHDAMYWYRQDPGQGLRLIYYSQIVNDFQKGDIAEGYSVSREKKESFPLTVTSAQKNPTAFYLCASSIGRAGEKLFFGSGTQLSVL.

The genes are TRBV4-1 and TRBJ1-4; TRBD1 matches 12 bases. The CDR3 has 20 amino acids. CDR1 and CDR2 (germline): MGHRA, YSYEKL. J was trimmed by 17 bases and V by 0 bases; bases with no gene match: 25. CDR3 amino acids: CASSQDQGPGTGGVKETIFF. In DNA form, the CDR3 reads TGCGCCAGCAGCCAAGATCAAGGTCCCGGGACAGGGGGCGTCAAGGAAACAATTTTTTTT.

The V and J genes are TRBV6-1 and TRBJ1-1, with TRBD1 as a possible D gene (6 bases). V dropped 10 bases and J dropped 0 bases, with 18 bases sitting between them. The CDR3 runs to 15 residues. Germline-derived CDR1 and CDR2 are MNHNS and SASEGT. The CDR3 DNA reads TGTGCCACTAAAAGACGGACAGATATGAACACTGAAGCTTTCTTT. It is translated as CATKRRTDMNTEAFF.

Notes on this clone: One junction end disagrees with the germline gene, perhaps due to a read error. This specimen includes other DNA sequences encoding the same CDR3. CDR3 loop: CASSFMAVYEQYF. CDR3 in DNA: TGCGCCAGCAGTTTTATGGCAGTCTACGAGCAGTACTTC. The rearrangement uses TRBV28 and TRBJ2-7; D unclear. The germline V gene has CDR1 MDHEN and CDR2 SYDVKM. CDR3 length equals 13 residues. Full variable domain (rest looked up from reference TRBV28 and TRBJ2-7): DVKVTQSSRYLVKRTGEKVFLECVQDMDHENMFWYRQDPGLGLRLIYFSYDVKMKEKGDIPEGYSVSREKKERFSLILESASTNQTSMYLCASSFMAVYEQYFGPGTRLTVT.

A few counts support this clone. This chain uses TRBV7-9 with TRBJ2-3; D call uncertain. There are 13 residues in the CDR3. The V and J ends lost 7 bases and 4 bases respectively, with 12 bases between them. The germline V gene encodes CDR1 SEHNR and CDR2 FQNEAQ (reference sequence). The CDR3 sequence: CASIGREPDTQYF. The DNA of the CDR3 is TGTGCCAGCATCGGTCGCGAACCAGATACGCAGTATTTT.

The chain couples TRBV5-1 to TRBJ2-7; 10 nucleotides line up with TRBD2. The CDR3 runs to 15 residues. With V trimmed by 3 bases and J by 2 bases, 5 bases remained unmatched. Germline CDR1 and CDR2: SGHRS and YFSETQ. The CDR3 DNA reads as TGCGCCAGCAGCTCTCTAGCGGGAGCCCCCTACGAGCAGTACTTC. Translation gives CASSSLAGAPYEQYF.

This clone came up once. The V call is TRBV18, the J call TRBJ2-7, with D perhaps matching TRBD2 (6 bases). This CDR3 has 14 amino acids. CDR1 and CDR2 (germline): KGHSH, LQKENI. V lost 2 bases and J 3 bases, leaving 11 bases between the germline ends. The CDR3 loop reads CASSPAGGDYEQYF. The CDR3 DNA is TGTGCCAGCTCACCAGCTGGAGGGGACTACGAGCAGTACTTC. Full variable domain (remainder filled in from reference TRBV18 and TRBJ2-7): NAGVMQNPRHLVRRRGQEARLRCSPMKGHSHVYWYRQLPEEGLKFMVYLQKENIIDESGMPKERFSAEFPKEGPSILRIQQVVRGDSAAYFCASSPAGGDYEQYFGPGTRLTVT.

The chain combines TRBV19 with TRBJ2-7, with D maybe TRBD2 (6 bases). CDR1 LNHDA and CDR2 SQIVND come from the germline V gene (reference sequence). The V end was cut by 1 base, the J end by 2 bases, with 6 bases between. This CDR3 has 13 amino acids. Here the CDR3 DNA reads TGTGCCAGTAGTATAGGGACTACCTACGAGCAGTACTTC. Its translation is CASSIGTTYEQYF.

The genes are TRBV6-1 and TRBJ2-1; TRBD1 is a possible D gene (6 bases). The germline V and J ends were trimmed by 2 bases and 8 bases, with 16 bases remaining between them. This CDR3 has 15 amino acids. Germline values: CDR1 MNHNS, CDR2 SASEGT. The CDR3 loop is CASSETGLVSDEQFF. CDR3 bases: TGTGCCAGCAGTGAAACAGGGCTGGTAAGCGATGAGCAGTTCTTC.

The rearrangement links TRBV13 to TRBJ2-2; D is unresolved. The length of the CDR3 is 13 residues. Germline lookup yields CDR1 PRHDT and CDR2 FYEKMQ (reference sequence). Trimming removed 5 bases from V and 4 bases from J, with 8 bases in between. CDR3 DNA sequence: TGTGCCAGCAGCACAAGGAGCACCGGGGAGCTGTTTTTT. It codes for CASSTRSTGELFF.

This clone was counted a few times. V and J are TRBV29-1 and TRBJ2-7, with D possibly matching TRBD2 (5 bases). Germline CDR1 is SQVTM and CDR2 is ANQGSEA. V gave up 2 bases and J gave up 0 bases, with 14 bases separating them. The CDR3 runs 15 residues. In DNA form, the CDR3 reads TGCAGCGTTGAAAAAGTGGGAGACCACTCCTACGAGCAGTACTTC. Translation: CSVEKVGDHSYEQYF.

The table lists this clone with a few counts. DNA of the CDR3: TGTGCCAGCACAGCAGGGCTAAACACTGAAGCTTTCTTT. Amino acid sequence: CASTAGLNTEAFF. This chain links TRBV6-1 with TRBJ1-1; TRBD1 might be the D (5 bases). The CDR3 spans 13 residues. Trimming took off 7 bases at V and 2 bases at J, with 11 bases between the two ends. Germline loops: CDR1 MNHNS, CDR2 SASEGT.

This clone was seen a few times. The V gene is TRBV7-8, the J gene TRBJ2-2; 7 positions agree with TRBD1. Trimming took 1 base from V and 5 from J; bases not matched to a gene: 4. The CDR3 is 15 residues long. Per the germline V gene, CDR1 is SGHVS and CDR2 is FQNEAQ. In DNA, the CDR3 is TGTGCCAGCAGCTTAGGGGACAGAAATACCGGGGAGCTGTTTTTT. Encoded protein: CASSLGDRNTGELFF.

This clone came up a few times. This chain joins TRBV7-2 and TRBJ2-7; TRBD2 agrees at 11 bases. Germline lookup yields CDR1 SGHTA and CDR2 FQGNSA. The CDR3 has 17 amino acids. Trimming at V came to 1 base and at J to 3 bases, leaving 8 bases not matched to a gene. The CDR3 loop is CASSLEASGRPFYEQYF. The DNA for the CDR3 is TGTGCCAGCAGCTTAGAGGCTAGCGGGAGGCCCTTCTACGAGCAGTACTTC.

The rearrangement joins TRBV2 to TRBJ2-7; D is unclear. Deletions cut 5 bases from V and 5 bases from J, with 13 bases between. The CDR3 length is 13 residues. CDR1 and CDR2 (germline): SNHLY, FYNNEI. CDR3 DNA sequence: TGTGCCAGCAGTTCACGACTGGTAAACGAGCAGTACTTC. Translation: CASSSRLVNEQYF.

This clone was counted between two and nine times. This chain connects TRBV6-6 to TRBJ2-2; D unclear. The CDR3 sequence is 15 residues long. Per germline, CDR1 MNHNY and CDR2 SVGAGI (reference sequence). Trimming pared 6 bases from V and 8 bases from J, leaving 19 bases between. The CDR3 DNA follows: TGTGCCAGCAGGGTTGACACCTTCTTTTCTGGGGAGCTGTTTTTT. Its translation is CASRVDTFFSGELFF.

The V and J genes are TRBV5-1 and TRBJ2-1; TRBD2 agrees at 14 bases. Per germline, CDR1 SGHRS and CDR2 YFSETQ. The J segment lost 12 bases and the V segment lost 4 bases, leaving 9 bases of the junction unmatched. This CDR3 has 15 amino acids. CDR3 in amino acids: CASSTGLAGVERQFF. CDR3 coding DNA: TGCGCCAGCAGCACGGGACTAGCGGGAGTTGAGAGGCAGTTCTTC.

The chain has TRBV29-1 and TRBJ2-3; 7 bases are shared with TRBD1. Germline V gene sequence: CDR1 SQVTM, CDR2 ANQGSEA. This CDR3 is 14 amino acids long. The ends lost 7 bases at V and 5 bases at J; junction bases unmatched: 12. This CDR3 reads CSAIPPAGGDTQYF. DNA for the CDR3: TGCAGCGCTATCCCCCCCGCAGGGGGAGATACGCAGTATTTT.

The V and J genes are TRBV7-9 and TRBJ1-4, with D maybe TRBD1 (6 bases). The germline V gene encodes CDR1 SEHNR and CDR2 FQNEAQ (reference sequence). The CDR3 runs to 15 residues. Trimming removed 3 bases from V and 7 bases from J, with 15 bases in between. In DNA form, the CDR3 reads TGTGCCAGCAGCTTCTCCATGGGGGCAGGTGAAAAACTGTTTTTT. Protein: CASSFSMGAGEKLFF.

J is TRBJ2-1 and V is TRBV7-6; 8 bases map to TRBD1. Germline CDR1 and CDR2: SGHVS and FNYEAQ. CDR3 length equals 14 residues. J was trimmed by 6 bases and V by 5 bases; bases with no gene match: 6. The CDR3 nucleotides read TGTGCCAGCAGCACAGGACAGGGTGGCAATGAGCAGTTCTTC. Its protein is CASSTGQGGNEQFF. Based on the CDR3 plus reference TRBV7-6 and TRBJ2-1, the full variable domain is GAGVSQSPRYKVTKRGQDVALRCDPISGHVSLYWYRQALGQGPEFLTYFNYEAQQDKSGLPNDRFSAERPEGSISTLTIQRTEQRDSAMYRCASSTGQGGNEQFFGPGTRLTVL.

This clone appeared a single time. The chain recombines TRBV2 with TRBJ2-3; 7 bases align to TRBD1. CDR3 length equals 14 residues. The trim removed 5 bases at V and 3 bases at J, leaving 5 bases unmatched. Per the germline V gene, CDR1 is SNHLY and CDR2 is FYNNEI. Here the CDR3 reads CASSLGQTTDTQYF. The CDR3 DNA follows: TGTGCCAGCAGTCTGGGACAGACTACAGATACGCAGTATTTT. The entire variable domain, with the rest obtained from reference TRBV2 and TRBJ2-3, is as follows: EPEVTQTPSHQVTQMGQEVILRCVPISNHLYFYWYRQILGQKVEFLVSFYNNEISEKSEIFDDQFSVERPDGSNFTLKIRSTKLEDSAMYFCASSLGQTTDTQYFGPGTRLTVL.

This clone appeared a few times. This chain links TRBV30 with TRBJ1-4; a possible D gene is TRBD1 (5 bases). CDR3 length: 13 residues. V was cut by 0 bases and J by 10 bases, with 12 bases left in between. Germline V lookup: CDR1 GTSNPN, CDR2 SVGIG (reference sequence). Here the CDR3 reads CAWSVSREGKLFF. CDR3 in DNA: TGTGCCTGGAGTGTATCCAGGGAAGGAAAACTGTTTTTT.

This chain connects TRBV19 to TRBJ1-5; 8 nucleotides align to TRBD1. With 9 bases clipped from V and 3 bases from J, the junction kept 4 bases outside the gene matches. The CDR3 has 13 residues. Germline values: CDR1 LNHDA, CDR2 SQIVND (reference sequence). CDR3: CASAGGLNQPQHF. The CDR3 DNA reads TGTGCCAGCGCAGGGGGCCTCAATCAGCCCCAGCATTTT. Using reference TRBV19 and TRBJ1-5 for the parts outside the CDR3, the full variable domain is DGGITQSPKYLFRKEGQNVTLSCEQNLNHDAMYWYRQDPGQGLRLIYYSQIVNDFQKGDIAEGYSVSREKKESFPLTVTSAQKNPTAFYLCASAGGLNQPQHFGDGTRLSIL.

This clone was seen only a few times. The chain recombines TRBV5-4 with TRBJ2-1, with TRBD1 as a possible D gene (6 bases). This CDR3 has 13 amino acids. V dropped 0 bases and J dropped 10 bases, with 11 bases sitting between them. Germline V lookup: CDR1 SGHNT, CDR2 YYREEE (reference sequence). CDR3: CASSLAQGWEQFF. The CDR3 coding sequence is TGTGCCAGCAGCTTGGCACAGGGTTGGGAGCAGTTCTTC.